The 16 T cell receptor beta chains below were found in one sample sequenced in a study of CD8+ T cells in alopecia areata. Following RNA extraction, reverse transcription yielded cDNA that acted as the sequencing template. Using immunoSEQ multiplex PCR, the repertoire was profiled, and TCRdb retains in-frame clones only, with some absent. The data hold approximately 150,000 clones, with 50% to 65% observed a single time. Sequencing was performed on CD4+ T cells sorted from blood. The receptors here all came from a human donor in good health.

The genes are TRBV27 and TRBJ2-1; D ambiguous. CDR1 and CDR2 (germline): MNHEY, SMNVEV (reference sequence). The ends were cut back, 1 base at V and 0 bases at J, with 10 bases in the middle. This CDR3 spans 16 amino acids. CDR3 residues: CASSLFQVSSYNEQFF. The CDR3 coding sequence is TGTGCCAGCAGTTTATTTCAGGTTAGCTCCTACAATGAGCAGTTCTTC.

This sequence joins TRBV29-1 and TRBJ1-1; 9 positions agree with TRBD1. The V gene's germline CDR1 is SQVTM and CDR2 ANQGSEA. After removal of 5 bases from V and 4 bases from J, the junction contained 8 bases not matched to a gene. The CDR3 is 14 amino acids. CDR3 loop: CSVSGQGRLTEAFF. The CDR3 DNA follows: TGCAGCGTTTCGGGACAGGGAAGGCTCACTGAAGCTTTCTTT.

The chain recombines TRBV2 with TRBJ2-7; D gene unclear. The germline V gene encodes CDR1 SNHLY and CDR2 FYNNEI. V shed 4 bases and J shed 2 bases, with 12 bases lying between them. This CDR3 is built from 14 residues. CDR3 protein: CASSVHLGTYEQYF. CDR3 in DNA: TGTGCCAGCAGTGTTCACCTCGGCACCTACGAGCAGTACTTC.

V is TRBV5-4 and J is TRBJ2-1; TRBD2 aligns across 10 bases. Germline lookup yields CDR1 SGHNT and CDR2 YYREEE (reference sequence). V was clipped by 3 bases and J by 7 bases; unmatched bases: 7. The CDR3 has 15 amino acids. The CDR3 is CASSSSGRAMNEQFF. CDR3 coding DNA: TGTGCCAGCAGCTCGAGCGGGAGGGCCATGAATGAGCAGTTCTTC.

The V and J genes are TRBV28 and TRBJ2-7; possibly TRBD1 for D (6 bases). Deletions cut 5 bases from V and 7 bases from J, with 9 bases between. The CDR3 loop spans 11 amino acids. The germline gives CDR1 MDHEN, CDR2 SYDVKM. The CDR3 region is CASSVQGEQYF. As DNA, the CDR3 is TGTGCCAGCAGTGTTCAGGGGGAGCAGTACTTC.

CDR3 amino acids: CASSLGQGGETQYF. CDR3 nucleotide sequence: TGTGCCAGCTCACTGGGACAGGGCGGAGAGACCCAGTACTTC. This chain uses TRBV18 with TRBJ2-5; 9 bases align to TRBD1. Trimming cost V 4 bases and J 4 bases; bases outside gene matches: 4. The length of the CDR3 is 14 residues. CDR1 is KGHSH, CDR2 LQKENI, per germline.

The chain joins TRBV6-5 to TRBJ2-7; 7 bases map to TRBD2. Germline lookup yields CDR1 MNHEY and CDR2 SVGAGI. The junction had 4 bases not matched to a gene; V was cut back by 8 bases and J by 0 bases. The CDR3 covers 13 residues. This CDR3 is CASGRAASYEQYF. CDR3 sequence (DNA): TGTGCCAGCGGGAGGGCGGCCTCCTACGAGCAGTACTTC.

Only a few counts were recorded for this clone. The chain recombines TRBV4-1 with TRBJ2-1; D is unclear. The CDR3 extends over 15 amino acids. The germline CDR1 and CDR2 sequences are MGHRA and YSYEKL. Trimming pared 6 bases from V and 5 bases from J, leaving 17 bases between. CDR3 sequence: CASRQTFRPDNEQFF. CDR3 nucleotides: TGCGCCAGCAGGCAGACATTTCGCCCCGACAATGAGCAGTTCTTC.

There are a few counts of this clone. The chain combines TRBV29-1 with TRBJ2-5, with no clear D. Germline V gene lookup returns CDR1 SQVTM and CDR2 ANQGSEA. The CDR3 is made up of 12 amino acids. V lost 5 bases, J lost 2 bases, and 9 bases lay in between. The CDR3 bases are TGCAGCGTTCGAGTAGCACAAGAGACCCAGTACTTC. Amino acids: CSVRVAQETQYF.

Points on this clone: An end of the junction differs from the germline gene, which may be a read error. The CDR3 spells CASSLSGAGEQYF. For the CDR3, the DNA is TGTGCTAGCAGCTTATCTGGGGCAGGCGAGCAGTACTTC. The rearrangement joins TRBV7-7 to TRBJ2-7; TRBD1 might be the D (5 bases). Germline V gene sequence: CDR1 SSHAT, CDR2 FNYEAQ (reference sequence). The CDR3 has 13 residues.

This clone was seen only a few times. The chain employs TRBV30 and TRBJ1-5; D is undetermined. The ends were cut back, 1 base at V and 6 bases at J, with 10 bases in the middle. CDR3 length: 13 residues. From germline, CDR1 is GTSNPN and CDR2 SVGIG (reference sequence). CDR3 in DNA: TGTGCCTGGAGTGATAAAGGTGGTCAGCCCCAGCATTTT. This encodes CAWSDKGGQPQHF.

The chain has TRBV6-5 and TRBJ2-5, with 12 positions matching TRBD2. With V trimmed by 2 bases and J by 5 bases, 6 bases remained unmatched. Germline assignment: CDR1 MNHEY and CDR2 SVGAGI. The CDR3 extends over 16 amino acids. The CDR3 region is CASSYRLAGAGETQYF. The CDR3 nucleotides read TGTGCCAGCAGTTACCGACTAGCGGGGGCGGGGGAGACCCAGTACTTC.

V gene TRBV27 combines with J gene TRBJ1-5, with no clear D. Between the trimmed V and J ends, which lost 3 bases and 4 bases, there was a span of 7 bases. Germline lookup yields CDR1 MNHEY and CDR2 SMNVEV (reference sequence). The CDR3 is made up of 13 amino acids. CDR3 residues: CASSLFPNQPQHF. In DNA, the CDR3 is TGTGCCAGCAGTTTGTTCCCGAATCAGCCCCAGCATTTT.

The rearrangement uses TRBV5-1 and TRBJ2-7; D unresolved. Germline V CDR1 and CDR2: SGHRS, YFSETQ. This CDR3 comprises 16 residues. Deletions cut 0 bases from V and 2 bases from J, with 15 bases between. CDR3 loop: CASSLALMGFTYEQYF. The CDR3 DNA follows: TGCGCCAGCAGCTTGGCCCTTATGGGCTTCACCTACGAGCAGTACTTC.

V is TRBV2 and J is TRBJ1-5; D is undetermined. The CDR3 loop spans 12 amino acids. From germline, CDR1 is SNHLY and CDR2 FYNNEI. V dropped 6 bases and J dropped 5 bases, with 8 bases sitting between them. The chain's CDR3 is CASRAGHQPQHF. In DNA, the CDR3 is TGTGCCAGCAGGGCAGGACATCAGCCCCAGCATTTT.

V usage is TRBV7-9 and J usage is TRBJ2-1, with TRBD2 identical over 7 bases. The length of the CDR3 is 15 residues. V shed 5 bases, J shed 8 bases, and the junction held 12 bases outside the gene matches. CDR1 and CDR2 from the germline V gene are SEHNR and FQNEAQ (reference sequence). The CDR3 region is CASSPTSDYSDEQFF. The DNA for the CDR3 is TGTGCCAGCAGCCCCACTAGCGACTATTCCGATGAGCAGTTCTTC.